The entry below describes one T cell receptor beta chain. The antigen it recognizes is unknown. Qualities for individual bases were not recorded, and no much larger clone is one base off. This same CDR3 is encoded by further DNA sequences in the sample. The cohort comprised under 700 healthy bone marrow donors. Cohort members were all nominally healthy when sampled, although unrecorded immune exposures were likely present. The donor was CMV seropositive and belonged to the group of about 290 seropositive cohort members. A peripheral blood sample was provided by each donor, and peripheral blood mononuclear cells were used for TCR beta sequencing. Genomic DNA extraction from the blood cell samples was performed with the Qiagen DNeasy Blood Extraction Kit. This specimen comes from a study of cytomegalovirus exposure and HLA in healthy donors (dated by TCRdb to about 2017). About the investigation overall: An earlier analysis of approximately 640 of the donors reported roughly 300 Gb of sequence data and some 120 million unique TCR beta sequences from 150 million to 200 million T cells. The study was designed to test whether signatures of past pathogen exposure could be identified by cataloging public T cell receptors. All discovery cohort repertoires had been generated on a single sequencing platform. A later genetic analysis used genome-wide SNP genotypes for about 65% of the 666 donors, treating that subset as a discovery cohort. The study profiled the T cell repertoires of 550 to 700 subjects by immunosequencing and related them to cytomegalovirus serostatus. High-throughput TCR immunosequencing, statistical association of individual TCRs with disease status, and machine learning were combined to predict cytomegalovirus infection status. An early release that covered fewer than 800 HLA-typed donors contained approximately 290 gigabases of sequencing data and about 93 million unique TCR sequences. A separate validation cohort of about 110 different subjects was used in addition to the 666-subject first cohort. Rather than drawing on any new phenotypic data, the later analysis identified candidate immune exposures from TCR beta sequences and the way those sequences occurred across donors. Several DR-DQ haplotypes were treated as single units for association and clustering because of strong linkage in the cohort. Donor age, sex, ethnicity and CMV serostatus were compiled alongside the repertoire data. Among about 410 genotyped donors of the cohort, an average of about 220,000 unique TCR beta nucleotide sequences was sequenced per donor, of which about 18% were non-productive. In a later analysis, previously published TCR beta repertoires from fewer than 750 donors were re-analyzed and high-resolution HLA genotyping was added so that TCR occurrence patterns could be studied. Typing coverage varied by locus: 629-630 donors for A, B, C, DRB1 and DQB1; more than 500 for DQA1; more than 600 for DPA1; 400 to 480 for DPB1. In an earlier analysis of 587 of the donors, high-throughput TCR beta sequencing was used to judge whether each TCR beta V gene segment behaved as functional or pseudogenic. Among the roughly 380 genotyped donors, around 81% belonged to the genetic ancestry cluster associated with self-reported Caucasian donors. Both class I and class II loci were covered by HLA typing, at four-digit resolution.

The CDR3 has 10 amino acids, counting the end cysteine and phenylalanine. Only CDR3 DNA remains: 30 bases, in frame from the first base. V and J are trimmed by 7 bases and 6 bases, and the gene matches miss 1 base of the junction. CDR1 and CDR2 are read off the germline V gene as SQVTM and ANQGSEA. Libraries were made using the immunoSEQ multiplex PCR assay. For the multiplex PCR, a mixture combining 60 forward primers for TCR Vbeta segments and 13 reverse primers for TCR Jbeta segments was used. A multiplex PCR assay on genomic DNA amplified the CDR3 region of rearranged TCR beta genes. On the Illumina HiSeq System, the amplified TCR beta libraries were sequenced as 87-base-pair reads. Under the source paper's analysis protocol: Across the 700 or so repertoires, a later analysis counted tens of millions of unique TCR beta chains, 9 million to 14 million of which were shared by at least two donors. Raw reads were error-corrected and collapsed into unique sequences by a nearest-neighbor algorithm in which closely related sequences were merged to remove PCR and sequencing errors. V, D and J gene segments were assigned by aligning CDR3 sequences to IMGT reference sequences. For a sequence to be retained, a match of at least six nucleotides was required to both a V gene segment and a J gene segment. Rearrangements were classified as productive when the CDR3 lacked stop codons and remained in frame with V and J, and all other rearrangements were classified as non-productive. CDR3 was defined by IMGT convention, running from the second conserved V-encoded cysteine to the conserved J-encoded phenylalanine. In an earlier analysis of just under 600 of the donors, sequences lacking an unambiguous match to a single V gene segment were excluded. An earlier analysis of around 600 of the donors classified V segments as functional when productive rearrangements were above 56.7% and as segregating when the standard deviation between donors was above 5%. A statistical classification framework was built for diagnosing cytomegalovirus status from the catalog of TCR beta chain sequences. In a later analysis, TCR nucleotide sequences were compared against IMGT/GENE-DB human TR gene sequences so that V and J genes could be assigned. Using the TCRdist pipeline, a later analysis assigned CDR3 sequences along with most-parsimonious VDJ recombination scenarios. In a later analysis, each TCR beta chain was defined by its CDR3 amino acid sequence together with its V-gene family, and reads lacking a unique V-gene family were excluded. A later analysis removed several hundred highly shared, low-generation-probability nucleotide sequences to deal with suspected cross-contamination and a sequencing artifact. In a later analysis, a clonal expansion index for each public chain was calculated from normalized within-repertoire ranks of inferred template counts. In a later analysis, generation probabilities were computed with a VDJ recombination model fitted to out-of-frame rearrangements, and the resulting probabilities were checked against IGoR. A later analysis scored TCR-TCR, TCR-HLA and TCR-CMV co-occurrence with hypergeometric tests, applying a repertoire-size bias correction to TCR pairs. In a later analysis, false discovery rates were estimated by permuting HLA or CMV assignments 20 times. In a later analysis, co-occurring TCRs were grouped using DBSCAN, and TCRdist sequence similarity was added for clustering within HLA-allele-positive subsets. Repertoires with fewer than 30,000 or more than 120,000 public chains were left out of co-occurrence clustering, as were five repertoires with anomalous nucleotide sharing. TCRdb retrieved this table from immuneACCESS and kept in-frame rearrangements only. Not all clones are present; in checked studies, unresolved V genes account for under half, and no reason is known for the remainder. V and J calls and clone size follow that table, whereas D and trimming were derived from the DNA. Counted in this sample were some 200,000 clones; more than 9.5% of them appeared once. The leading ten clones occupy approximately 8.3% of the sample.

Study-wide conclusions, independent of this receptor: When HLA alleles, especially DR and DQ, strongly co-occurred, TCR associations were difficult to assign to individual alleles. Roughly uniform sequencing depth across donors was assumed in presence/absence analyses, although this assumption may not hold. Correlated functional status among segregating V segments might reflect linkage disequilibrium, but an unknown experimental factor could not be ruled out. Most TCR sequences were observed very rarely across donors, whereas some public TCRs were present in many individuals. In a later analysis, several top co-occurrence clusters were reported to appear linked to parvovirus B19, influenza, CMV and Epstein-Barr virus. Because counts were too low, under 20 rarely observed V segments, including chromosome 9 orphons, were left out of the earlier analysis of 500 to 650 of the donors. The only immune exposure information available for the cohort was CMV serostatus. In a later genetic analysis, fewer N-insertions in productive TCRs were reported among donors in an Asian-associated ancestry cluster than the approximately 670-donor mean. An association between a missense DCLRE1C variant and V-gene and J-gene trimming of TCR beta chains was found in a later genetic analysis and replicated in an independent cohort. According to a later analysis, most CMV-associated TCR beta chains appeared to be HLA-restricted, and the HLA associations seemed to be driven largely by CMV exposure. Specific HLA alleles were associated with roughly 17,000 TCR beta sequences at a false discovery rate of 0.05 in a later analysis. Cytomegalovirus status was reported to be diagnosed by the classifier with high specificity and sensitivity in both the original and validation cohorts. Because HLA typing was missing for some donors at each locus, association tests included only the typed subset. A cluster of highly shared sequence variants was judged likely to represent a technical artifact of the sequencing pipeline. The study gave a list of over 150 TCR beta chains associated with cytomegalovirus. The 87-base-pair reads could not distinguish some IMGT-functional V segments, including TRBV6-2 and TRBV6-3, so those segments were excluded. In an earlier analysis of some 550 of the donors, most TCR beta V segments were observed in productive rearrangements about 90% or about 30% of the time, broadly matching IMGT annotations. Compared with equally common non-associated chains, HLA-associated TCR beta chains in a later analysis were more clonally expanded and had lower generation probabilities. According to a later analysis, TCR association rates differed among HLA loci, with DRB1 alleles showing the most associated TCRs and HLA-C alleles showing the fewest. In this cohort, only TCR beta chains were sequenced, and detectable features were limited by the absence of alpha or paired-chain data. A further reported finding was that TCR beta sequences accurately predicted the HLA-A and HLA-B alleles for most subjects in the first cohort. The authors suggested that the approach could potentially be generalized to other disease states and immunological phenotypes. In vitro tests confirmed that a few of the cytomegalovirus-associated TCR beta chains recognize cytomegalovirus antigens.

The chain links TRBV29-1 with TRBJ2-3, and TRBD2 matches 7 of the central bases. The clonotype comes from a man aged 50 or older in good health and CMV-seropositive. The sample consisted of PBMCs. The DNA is TGCAGCGGGGGAGGGGATACGCAGTATTTT. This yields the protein CSGGGDTQYF.